The clone carrying this T cell receptor (beta chain) was seen just once. Measured with immunoSEQ multiplex PCR; TCRdb has only the in-frame clones, and not every one. The table includes around 52,000 clones, about nine tenths detected once. This sample was taken from a study of blood T cell repertoires in COVID-19. The TCR was taken from a woman at least 80 years old with acute or convalescent COVID-19. The sample comprised peripheral blood.

In nucleotides, the CDR3 is TGTGCCAGCATCCCCTCCTTCGAGGGCACTGAAGCTTTCTTT. As protein: CASIPSFEGTEAFF. The rearrangement joins TRBV28 to TRBJ1-1; D gene ambiguous. With 7 bases removed from V and 4 bases from J, the gap between germline ends came to 16 bases. Germline lookup yields CDR1 MDHEN and CDR2 SYDVKM. The CDR3 covers 14 residues.